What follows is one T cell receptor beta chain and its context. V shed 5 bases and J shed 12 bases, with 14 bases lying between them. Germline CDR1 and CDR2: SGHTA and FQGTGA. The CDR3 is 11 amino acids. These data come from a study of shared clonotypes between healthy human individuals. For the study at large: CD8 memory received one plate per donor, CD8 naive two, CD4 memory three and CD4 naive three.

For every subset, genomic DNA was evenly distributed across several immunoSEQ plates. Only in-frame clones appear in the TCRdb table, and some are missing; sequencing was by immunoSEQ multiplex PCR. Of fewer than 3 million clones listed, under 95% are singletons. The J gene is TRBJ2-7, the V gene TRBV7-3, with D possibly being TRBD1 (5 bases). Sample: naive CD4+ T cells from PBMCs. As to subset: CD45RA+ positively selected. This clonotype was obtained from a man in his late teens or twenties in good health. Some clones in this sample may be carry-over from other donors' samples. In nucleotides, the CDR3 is TGTGCCAGCAGCCCCCCCAGTAGGGGGTACTTC. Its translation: CASSPPSRGYF.